This T cell receptor (beta chain) was identified in a study of CD8+CD57+ T cells in acquired aplastic anemia. Overall study context: The mean DNA yield obtained from sorted CD4+ and CD8+ cells came to 3.2 ug.

Both TCR beta VDJ combination and CDR3 sequence profiling were carried out. Genomic DNA was the template for this profiling. TCRdb called the reads again in MiXCR, with one record for every CDR3 protein. The sample has hundreds of thousands of distinct CDR3 sequences; 45% to 50% are singletons. Previously, flow cytometry had revealed CD8+CD57+ cell expansion in the patients chosen for sequencing. About this clonotype: The antigen is undetermined.

Overall study findings and caveats: The CD8+ Simpson's diversity of patients and controls was not significantly different. Found in both controls and patients were around 30 CD8+ CDR3 sequences.

CDR1 is GTSNPN and CDR2 is SVGIG in the germline V gene (reference sequence). V lost 0 bases to trimming and J lost 7 bases, with 10 bases between them. The CDR3 covers 13 residues. This chain uses TRBV30 with TRBJ2-1, with D perhaps matching TRBD2 (5 bases). The sequenced material came from sorted CD4+, CD8+, or CD8+CD57+ T cells (not recorded which) from PBMCs. The receptor comes from a human donor with aplastic anemia. CDR3 sequence reads: CAWSVLDSNEQFF. The CDR3 DNA follows: TGTGCCTGGAGTGTATTGGACTCTAATGAGCAGTTCTTC.